The rows below give T cell receptor beta chains drawn from one sample of a study of blood T cell repertoires in COVID-19. The data were produced by immunoSEQ multiplex PCR, yet TCRdb's version contains in-frame clones alone and is incomplete. The data contain about 300,000 clones, approximately 84% of them singletons. Sequenced material: peripheral blood. The receptors come from a human donor with COVID-19, enrolled during active disease. The donor label of this sample is uncertain. Each CDR3 is given with its conserved first and last residue. A D gene is named only where the DNA matches it firmly. Not all rows give a size; the values are once, few, many and, for expanded clones, a class.

clone_size d_call j_call v_call cdr3_aa cdr3_nt
NA NA TRBJ2-1 TRBV27 CASSRGGSGAREQFF TGTGCCAGCAGTAGGGGGGGGAGCGGAGCCCGTGAGCAGTTCTTC
NA NA TRBJ1-6 TRBV30 CAWSRGAAYNSPLHF TGTGCCTGGAGTCGCGGGGCGGCTTATAATTCACCCCTCCACTTT
NA NA TRBJ1-4 TRBV10-3 CAISDRPNEKLFF TGTGCCATCAGTGACAGGCCAAATGAAAAACTGTTTTTT
NA NA TRBJ2-2 TRBV19 CASREGEGWYTGELFF TGTGCCAGTAGGGAGGGAGAAGGGTGGTACACCGGGGAGCTGTTTTTT
NA NA TRBJ1-4 TRBV9 CASSAAEGAANEKLFF TGTGCCAGCAGCGCCGCAGAGGGCGCGGCTAATGAAAAACTGTTTTTT
NA TRBD2 TRBJ2-4 TRBV28 CASSFLALAGGLAKNIQYF TGTGCCAGCAGTTTCCTCGCCTTGGCGGGAGGTCTAGCCAAAAACATTCAGTACTTC
NA TRBD2 TRBJ2-7 TRBV7-2 CASSTVGLAREQYF TGTGCCAGCAGCACCGTGGGACTAGCGCGCGAGCAGTACTTC
NA TRBD2 TRBJ2-5 TRBV9 CASSVGFSGRTHAETQYF TGTGCCAGCAGCGTAGGTTTCAGCGGGAGGACCCACGCAGAGACCCAGTACTTC
few TRBD2 TRBJ2-3 TRBV28 CASSLAGDPDTQYF TGTGCCAGCAGCCTAGCGGGAGATCCAGATACGCAGTATTTT
NA TRBD2 TRBJ2-1 TRBV7-2 CASSVSGGYDEQFF TGTGCCAGCAGCGTTAGCGGGGGGTACGATGAGCAGTTCTTC
NA NA TRBJ2-3 TRBV27 CASSFLPSADTQYF TGTGCCAGCAGTTTCCTCCCTAGTGCAGATACGCAGTATTTT
NA NA TRBJ1-2 TRBV7-3 CASSLQGNYGYTF TGTGCCAGCAGCTTACAGGGGAACTATGGCTACACCTTC
NA NA TRBJ1-4 TRBV5-1 CASSAWGTIATNEKLFF TGCGCCAGCAGCGCCTGGGGGACTATTGCAACTAATGAAAAACTGTTTTTT
few TRBD1 TRBJ1-1 TRBV5-1 CASSPGGDTEAFF TGCGCCAGCAGTCCAGGGGGTGACACTGAAGCTTTCTTT
NA TRBD2 TRBJ2-6 TRBV28 CASSKRGAPGANVLTF TGTGCCAGCAGCAAGCGGGGGGCCCCTGGGGCCAACGTCCTGACTTTC
NA TRBD2 TRBJ2-1 TRBV6-5 CASRLAGNSYNEQFF TGTGCCAGCCGACTAGCGGGGAACTCCTACAATGAGCAGTTCTTC
NA NA TRBJ2-1 TRBV25-1 CASSESSVHNEQFF TGTGCCAGCAGTGAATCGTCGGTCCACAATGAGCAGTTCTTC
once NA TRBJ1-4 TRBV12-1 CASSFDRGRLGATNEKLFF TGTGCCAGCAGCTTTGACAGGGGGAGATTGGGAGCAACTAATGAAAAACTGTTTTTT
NA TRBD1 TRBJ2-7 TRBV7-9 CASSPGQVLTYEQYF TGTGCCAGCAGCCCGGGACAGGTTCTCACCTACGAGCAGTACTTC
NA TRBD1 TRBJ2-3 TRBV4-1 CASSQGQGATDTQYF TGCGCCAGCAGCCAAGGGCAGGGGGCTACAGATACGCAGTATTTT
NA TRBD2 TRBJ2-5 TRBV5-1 CASSLLLAEQETQYF TGCGCCAGCAGCTTGTTGCTAGCGGAGCAAGAGACCCAGTACTTC
NA NA TRBJ2-5 TRBV6-6 CASTTSRQETQYF TGTGCCAGCACGACTAGTCGGCAAGAGACCCAGTACTTC
NA TRBD1 TRBJ2-6 TRBV6-5 CASSLEWGQGTNVLTF TGTGCCAGCAGTTTAGAGTGGGGACAGGGAACCAACGTCCTGACTTTC
NA NA TRBJ2-7 TRBV7-3 CASSLLRDSHEQYF TGTGCCAGCAGCTTACTGCGGGACAGCCACGAGCAGTACTTC
NA TRBD2 TRBJ2-3 TRBV6-6 CATLDPFSGRAHTQYF TGTGCCACCCTGGACCCTTTTAGCGGGAGGGCCCATACGCAGTATTTT
once TRBD1 TRBJ2-7 TRBV28 CASPPAGTGSYEQYF TGTGCCAGCCCGCCCGCCGGGACAGGGAGCTACGAGCAGTACTTC